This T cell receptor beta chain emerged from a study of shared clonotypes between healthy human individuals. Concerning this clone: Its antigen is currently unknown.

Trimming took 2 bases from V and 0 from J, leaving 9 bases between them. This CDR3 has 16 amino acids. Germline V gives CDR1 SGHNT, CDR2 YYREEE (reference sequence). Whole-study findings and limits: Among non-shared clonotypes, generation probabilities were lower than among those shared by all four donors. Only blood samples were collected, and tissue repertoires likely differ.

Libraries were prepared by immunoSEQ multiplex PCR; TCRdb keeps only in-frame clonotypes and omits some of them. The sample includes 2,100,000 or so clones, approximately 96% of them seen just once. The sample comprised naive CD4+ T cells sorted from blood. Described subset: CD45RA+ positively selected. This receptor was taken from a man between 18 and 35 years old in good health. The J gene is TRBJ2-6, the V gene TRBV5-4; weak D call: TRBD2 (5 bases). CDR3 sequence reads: CASSFTGSSGANVLTF. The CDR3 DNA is TGTGCCAGCAGCTTTACTGGGAGCTCTGGGGCCAACGTCCTGACTTTC.